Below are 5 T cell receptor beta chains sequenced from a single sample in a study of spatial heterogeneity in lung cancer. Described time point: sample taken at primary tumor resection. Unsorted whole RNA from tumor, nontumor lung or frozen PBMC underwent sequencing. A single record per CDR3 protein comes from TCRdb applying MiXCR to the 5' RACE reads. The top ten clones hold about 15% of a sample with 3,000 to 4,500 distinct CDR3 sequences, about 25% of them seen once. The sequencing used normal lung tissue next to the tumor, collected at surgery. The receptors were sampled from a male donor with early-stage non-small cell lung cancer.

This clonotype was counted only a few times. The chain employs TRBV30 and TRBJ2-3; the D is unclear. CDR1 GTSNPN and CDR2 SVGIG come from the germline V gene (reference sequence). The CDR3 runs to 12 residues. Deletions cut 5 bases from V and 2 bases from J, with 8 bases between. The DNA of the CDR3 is TGTGCCTGGGCACTTAACACAGATACGCAGTATTTT. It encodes CAWALNTDTQYF.

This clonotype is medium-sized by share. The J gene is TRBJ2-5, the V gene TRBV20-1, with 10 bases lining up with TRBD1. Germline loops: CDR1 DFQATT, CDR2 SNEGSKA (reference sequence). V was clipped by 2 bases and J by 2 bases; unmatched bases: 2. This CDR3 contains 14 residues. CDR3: CSARPGQGQETQYF. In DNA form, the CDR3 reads TGCAGTGCTAGACCGGGACAGGGGCAAGAGACCCAGTACTTC.

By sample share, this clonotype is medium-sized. CDR3 region: CASRLAGQGRPTSSYNEQFF. The CDR3 nucleotides read TGTGCCAGCAGACTCGCTGGACAGGGTCGACCGACGAGCTCCTACAATGAGCAGTTCTTC. The chain joins TRBV2 to TRBJ2-1; 8 positions agree with TRBD1. Per the germline V gene, CDR1 is SNHLY and CDR2 is FYNNEI. The ends lost 6 bases at V and 0 bases at J; junction bases unmatched: 19. The CDR3 extends over 20 amino acids. Together with reference TRBV2 and TRBJ2-1, the CDR3 gives the full variable domain: EPEVTQTPSHQVTQMGQEVILRCVPISNHLYFYWYRQILGQKVEFLVSFYNNEISEKSEIFDDQFSVERPDGSNFTLKIRSTKLEDSAMYFCASRLAGQGRPTSSYNEQFFGPGTRLTVL.

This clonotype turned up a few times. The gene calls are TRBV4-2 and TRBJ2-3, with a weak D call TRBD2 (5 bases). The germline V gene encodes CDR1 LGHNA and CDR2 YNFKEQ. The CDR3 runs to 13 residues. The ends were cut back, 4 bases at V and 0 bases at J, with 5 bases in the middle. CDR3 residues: CASSRTSTDTQYF. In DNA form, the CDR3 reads TGTGCCAGCAGCCGGACTAGCACAGATACGCAGTATTTT.

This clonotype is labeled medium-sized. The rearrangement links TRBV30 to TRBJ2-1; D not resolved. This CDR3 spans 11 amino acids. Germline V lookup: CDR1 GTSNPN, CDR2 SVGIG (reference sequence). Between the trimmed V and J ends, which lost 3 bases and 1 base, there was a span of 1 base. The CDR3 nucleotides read TGTGCCTGGAGGTCCTACAATGAGCAGTTCTTC. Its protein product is CAWRSYNEQFF. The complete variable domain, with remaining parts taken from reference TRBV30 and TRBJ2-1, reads SQTIHQWPATLVQPVGSPLSLECTVEGTSNPNLYWYRQAAGRGLQLLFYSVGIGQISSEVPQNLSASRPQDRQFILSSKKLLLSDSGFYLCAWRSYNEQFFGPGTRLTVL.